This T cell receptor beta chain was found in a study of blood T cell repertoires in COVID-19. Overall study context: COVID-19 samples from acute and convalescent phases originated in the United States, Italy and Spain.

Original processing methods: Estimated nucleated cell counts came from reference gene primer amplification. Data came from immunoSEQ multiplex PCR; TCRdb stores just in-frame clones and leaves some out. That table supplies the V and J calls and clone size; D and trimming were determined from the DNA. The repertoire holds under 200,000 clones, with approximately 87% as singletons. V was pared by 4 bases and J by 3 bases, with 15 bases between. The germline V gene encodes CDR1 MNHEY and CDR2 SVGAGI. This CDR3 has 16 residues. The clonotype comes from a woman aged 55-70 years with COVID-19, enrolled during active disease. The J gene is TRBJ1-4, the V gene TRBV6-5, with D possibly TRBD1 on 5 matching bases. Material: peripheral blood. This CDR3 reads CASSSSAGGANEKLFF. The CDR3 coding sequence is TGTGCCAGCAGTTCTTCTGCGGGGGGAGCTAATGAAAAACTGTTTTTT.